Below are 23 T cell receptor beta chains sequenced from a single sample in a study of response to subunit inactivated influenza vaccine. TCRdb re-called the RT-PCR reads through MiXCR, storing one row per CDR3 protein. The table includes under 200,000 distinct CDR3 sequences, 10% to 15% detected once. The same specimen was also included in a second study, on T cells expressing NK-cell markers. In that study: UMI-tagged 5'RACE template switching yielded the TCR beta cDNA.

The input for sequencing was CD8+ T cells sorted from PBMCs, taken 11 to 12 days after vaccination. These receptors were obtained from a man over 45 who received an inactivated influenza vaccine.

This clonotype was detected ten times or more. The chain links TRBV6-2 or TRBV6-3 to TRBJ2-2; 7 bases map to TRBD2. Losses at the gene ends were 4 bases for V and 1 base for J; bases not matched to a gene: 0. CDR3 length equals 14 residues. Germline V gene sequence: CDR1 MNHEY, CDR2 SVGEGT. The CDR3 sequence: CASSLAGNTGELFF. The CDR3 coding sequence is TGTGCCAGCAGTTTAGCGGGGAACACCGGGGAGCTGTTTTTT.

This clonotype showed up many times. The rearrangement uses TRBV28 and TRBJ2-2; D remains ambiguous. This CDR3 comprises 14 residues. Deletions cut 6 bases from V and 2 bases from J, with 10 bases between. From germline, CDR1 is MDHEN and CDR2 SYDVKM. The CDR3 nucleotides are TGTGCCAGCAGCCTCAACGCTAACACCGGGGAGCTGTTTTTT. Encoded protein: CASSLNANTGELFF. The full variable domain, its missing parts supplied by reference TRBV28 and TRBJ2-2, is DVKVTQSSRYLVKRTGEKVFLECVQDMDHENMFWYRQDPGLGLRLIYFSYDVKMKEKGDIPEGYSVSREKKERFSLILESASTNQTSMYLCASSLNANTGELFFGEGSRLTVL.

V gene TRBV30 combines with J gene TRBJ2-5; no clear D gene. CDR1 is GTSNPN, CDR2 SVGIG, per germline (reference sequence). The CDR3 spans 14 residues. V gave up 0 bases and J gave up 5 bases, with 13 bases separating them. The CDR3 spells CAWSVLRTRETQYF. The CDR3 DNA reads TGTGCCTGGAGTGTACTGCGCACTCGGGAGACCCAGTACTTC.

With regard to this clonotype: A much more abundant neighbour one base away suggests this may be a read error. This chain joins TRBV29-1 and TRBJ2-3; D might be TRBD1 (5 bases). The CDR3 runs to 14 residues. From germline, CDR1 is SQVTM and CDR2 ANQGSEA. CDR3 sequence (DNA): TGCAGCGTTGAAGATTTGGACATCACAGGTACGCAGTATTTT. Translated, it gives CSVEDLDITGTQYF.

Only one count was recorded for this clonotype. The CDR3 protein is CASSDRLAGGGNEQFF. CDR3 bases: TGCGCCAGCAGCGATAGACTAGCGGGAGGGGGGAATGAGCAGTTCTTC. The chain couples TRBV5-1 to TRBJ2-1; 14 nucleotides match TRBD2. CDR3 length equals 16 residues. The germline gives CDR1 SGHRS, CDR2 YFSETQ. With 4 bases clipped from V and 7 bases from J, the junction kept 7 bases outside the gene matches.

This clonotype was counted ten times or more. The V call is TRBV29-1, the J call TRBJ1-1; D remains unclear. V was pared by 4 bases and J by 3 bases, with 12 bases between. Germline assignment: CDR1 SQVTM and CDR2 ANQGSEA. The CDR3 loop spans 13 amino acids. In DNA form, the CDR3 reads TGCAGCGTTGTAGAAATGGGTGACACTGAAGCTTTCTTT. Amino acid sequence: CSVVEMGDTEAFF.

The V call is TRBV11-2, the J call TRBJ2-3; a weak D match, TRBD1 (6 bases). Trimming removed 0 bases at V and 4 bases at J, with 11 bases between. This CDR3 comprises 15 residues. Looked up from germline, CDR1 is SGHAT and CDR2 is FQNNGV. CDR3 sequence (DNA): TGTGCCAGCAGCTTAGAACGACAGGTGGCAGATACGCAGTATTTT. This translates into CASSLERQVADTQYF.

This chain connects TRBV6-5 to TRBJ1-2; D uncertain. Germline V gives CDR1 MNHEY, CDR2 SVGAGI. This CDR3 region has 13 residues. Deletions cut 0 bases from V and 5 bases from J, with 7 bases between. The CDR3, as DNA: TGTGCCAGCAGTTACTCGATCAGTTATGGCTACACCTTC. Protein sequence: CASSYSISYGYTF.

This chain uses TRBV5-1 with TRBJ1-1; D is perhaps TRBD1 (6 bases). CDR1 is SGHRS, CDR2 YFSETQ, per germline. V gave up 0 bases and J gave up 8 bases, with 14 bases separating them. The CDR3 loop spans 14 amino acids. The CDR3 DNA reads TGCGCCAGCAGCTTGGCGCGAACAGGGTCGGAAGCTTTCTTT. Amino acids: CASSLARTGSEAFF. The whole variable domain, remainder taken from reference TRBV5-1 and TRBJ1-1, is KAGVTQTPRYLIKTRGQQVTLSCSPISGHRSVSWYQQTPGQGLQFLFEYFSETQRNKGNFPGRFSGRQFSNSRSEMNVSTLELGDSALYLCASSLARTGSEAFFGQGTRLTVV.

This clonotype came up a few times. The chain recombines TRBV7-2 with TRBJ2-5, with D maybe TRBD1 (6 bases). The germline CDR1 and CDR2 sequences are SGHTA and FQGNSA. The CDR3 sequence is 16 residues long. With 6 bases removed from V and 1 base from J, the gap between germline ends came to 18 bases. The CDR3 here is CASSPRDTHLQETQYF. The CDR3 coding sequence is TGTGCCAGCAGTCCTAGGGACACCCACCTCCAAGAGACCCAGTACTTC.

Ten or more counts support this clonotype. The gene calls are TRBV6-5 and TRBJ2-7, with a possible D match to TRBD2 (6 bases). V gave up 0 bases and J gave up 3 bases, with 9 bases separating them. The CDR3 runs 14 residues. The germline CDR1 and CDR2 sequences are MNHEY and SVGAGI. The chain's CDR3 is CASSYSGGFYEQYF. For the CDR3, the DNA is TGTGCCAGCAGTTACTCGGGGGGATTCTACGAGCAGTACTTC.

This clonotype was detected ten times or more. The J gene is TRBJ1-2, the V gene TRBV6-1, with TRBD1 as a possible D gene (6 bases). The CDR3 spans 14 residues. In germline, CDR1 is MNHNS, CDR2 SASEGT. CDR3 DNA sequence: TGTGCAACGATTATTCCGGGGGGGCGTGGTGGCTACACCTTC. The encoded protein is CATIIPGGRGGYTF.

The gene calls are TRBV5-6 and TRBJ1-2; 8 positions agree with TRBD1. This CDR3 region has 15 residues. V lost 0 bases, J lost 3 bases, and 4 bases stayed unmatched. Germline V gives CDR1 SGHDT, CDR2 YYEEEE. CDR3 sequence reads: CASSLGRGLHYGYTF. In DNA, the CDR3 is TGTGCCAGCAGCTTGGGCAGGGGGCTTCACTATGGCTACACCTTC.

There are a few counts of this clonotype. The chain carries TRBV19 and TRBJ2-1; D unresolved. The CDR3 is 13 amino acids. Trimming stripped 6 bases from V and 5 bases from J, with 11 bases between. CDR1 LNHDA and CDR2 SQIVND come from the germline V gene (reference sequence). CDR3 sequence reads: CASSSNDNNEQFF. The CDR3 coding sequence is TGTGCCAGTAGCTCAAACGACAACAATGAGCAGTTCTTC. Combining the CDR3 with reference TRBV19 and TRBJ2-1 gives the whole variable domain DGGITQSPKYLFRKEGQNVTLSCEQNLNHDAMYWYRQDPGQGLRLIYYSQIVNDFQKGDIAEGYSVSREKKESFPLTVTSAQKNPTAFYLCASSSNDNNEQFFGPGTRLTVL.

This clonotype was observed a few times. The chain couples TRBV7-9 to TRBJ1-2; the D gene is possibly TRBD1 (5 bases). The CDR3 loop spans 16 amino acids. Germline V lookup: CDR1 SEHNR, CDR2 FQNEAQ (reference sequence). Trimming took 0 bases from V and 1 from J, leaving 12 bases between them. The CDR3 protein is CASSLAVRDGNYGYTF. In nucleotides, the CDR3 is TGTGCCAGCAGCTTAGCGGTCCGGGACGGTAACTATGGCTACACCTTC. The full variable domain, rest sourced from reference TRBV7-9 and TRBJ1-2, is DTGVSQNPRHKITKRGQNVTFRCDPISEHNRLYWYRQTLGQGPEFLTYFQNEAQLEKSRLLSDRFSAERPKGSFSTLEIQRTEQGDSAMYLCASSLAVRDGNYGYTFGSGTRLTVV.

The chain couples TRBV2 to TRBJ2-3; D is uncertain. V lost 6 bases, J lost 2 bases, and 21 bases lay in between. The germline CDR1 and CDR2 sequences are SNHLY and FYNNEI. CDR3 size: 17 residues. CDR3: CASSGWDASTFTDTQYF. DNA for the CDR3: TGTGCCAGCAGCGGATGGGATGCCTCGACATTCACAGATACGCAGTATTTT.

This clonotype was counted only a few times. The chain carries TRBV4-1 and TRBJ2-3, with TRBD1 matching 7 bases. The CDR3 length is 17 residues. V shed 7 bases and J 1 base; nucleotides not matched to a gene: 14. The germline CDR1 and CDR2 sequences are MGHRA and YSYEKL. CDR3 residues: CASTPRIGTAGTDTQYF. As DNA, the CDR3 is TGCGCCAGCACCCCAAGAATTGGGACAGCGGGCACAGATACGCAGTATTTT.

The CDR3 nucleotides read TGCAGTGCTAGGGACTTTGCCTACGAGCAGTACTTC. It encodes CSARDFAYEQYF. V is TRBV20-1 and J is TRBJ2-7, with D perhaps TRBD2 (5 bases). V was trimmed by 3 bases and J by 2 bases, leaving 8 bases between them. Germline lookup yields CDR1 DFQATT and CDR2 SNEGSKA (reference sequence). This CDR3 region has 12 residues.

The V and J genes are TRBV15 and TRBJ2-7, with D perhaps matching TRBD2 (6 bases). Trimming shortened V by 0 bases and J by 7 bases, and 13 bases separated the two germline ends. Germline V gene sequence: CDR1 LNHNV, CDR2 YYDKDF (reference sequence). This CDR3 has 14 amino acids. The CDR3 sequence: CATSRDRRAVEQYF. CDR3 nucleotide sequence: TGTGCCACCAGCAGAGATCGGAGGGCGGTGGAGCAGTACTTC.

This clonotype was counted a few times. J is TRBJ2-7 and V is TRBV6-1, with D unclear. V was pared by 5 bases and J by 2 bases, with 10 bases between. There are 13 residues in the CDR3. The germline V gene encodes CDR1 MNHNS and CDR2 SASEGT. The CDR3 protein is CASSPRHPYEQYF. CDR3 in DNA: TGTGCCAGCAGTCCCCGACATCCCTACGAGCAGTACTTC.

This clonotype was counted only a few times. The chain has TRBV20-1 and TRBJ1-6, with 7 positions matching TRBD1. Trimming took 5 bases from V and 5 from J; bases not matched to a gene: 12. The germline gives CDR1 DFQATT, CDR2 SNEGSKA (reference sequence). The CDR3 sequence is 16 residues long. This CDR3 reads CSALSPRGQDNSPLHF. CDR3 coding DNA: TGCAGTGCTCTCTCCCCGAGGGGGCAAGATAATTCACCCCTCCACTTT.

Ten or more counts support this clonotype. The chain carries TRBV6-1 and TRBJ1-5, with 7 bases that match TRBD1. The trim removed 6 bases at V and 3 bases at J, leaving 5 bases unmatched. The CDR3 covers 14 residues. Germline CDR1 is MNHNS and CDR2 is SASEGT. As DNA, the CDR3 is TGTGCCAGCAGCTCCGGACAGGTCAATCAGCCCCAGCATTTT. This gives the protein CASSSGQVNQPQHF.

J is TRBJ1-4 and V is TRBV4-3; 11 bases are a match to TRBD1. V lost 3 bases, J lost 1 base, and 7 bases stayed unmatched. Germline-derived CDR1 and CDR2 are LGHNA and YSLEER. This CDR3 is built from 18 residues. The CDR3, as DNA: TGCGCCAGCAGCCAGATCTCCGGGACAGGGGGAACTAATGAAAAACTGTTTTTT. Amino acids: CASSQISGTGGTNEKLFF.